What follows are 21 T cell receptor beta chains derived from one specimen sequenced in a study of tumour-infiltrating T cells in Burkitt lymphoma. Repertoires were generated with immunoSEQ multiplex PCR, while TCRdb's copy carries only in-frame clones and drops some. The sample carries about 7,100 clones, 17% recorded once. The sequenced sample consisted of tumor tissue. These receptors were collected from a human donor with diffuse large B-cell lymphoma.

The V call is TRBV7-8, the J call TRBJ2-1, with 9 bases fitting TRBD2. Germline loops: CDR1 SGHVS, CDR2 FQNEAQ. V dropped 5 bases and J dropped 3; count of bases not matched to a gene: 20. This CDR3 region has 20 residues. The CDR3 here is CASSKTGRSAASGNYNEQFF. The CDR3 bases are TGTGCCAGCAGCAAAACGGGACGGTCCGCGGCTAGCGGGAACTACAATGAGCAGTTCTTC.

This clone turned up a few times. The chain uses TRBV11-3 and TRBJ2-2, with D unresolved. The CDR3 loop spans 13 amino acids. The V gene lost 1 base and the J gene lost 7 bases, with 7 bases spanning the gap. Germline values: CDR1 SGHNT, CDR2 YENEEA. The CDR3 loop is CASSLGVDGELFF. As DNA, the CDR3 is TGTGCCAGCAGCTTAGGGGTCGACGGGGAGCTGTTTTTT.

The rearrangement links TRBV5-6 to TRBJ2-1, with 11 bases aligning to TRBD2. The CDR3 is 15 amino acids. Trimming cost V 1 base and J 7 bases; bases outside gene matches: 4. The germline V gene has CDR1 SGHDT and CDR2 YYEEEE. The DNA for the CDR3 is TGTGCCAGCAGCTTGTGGCTAGCGGGAGGTAATGAGCAGTTCTTC. Its translation is CASSLWLAGGNEQFF.

The J gene is TRBJ1-2, the V gene TRBV5-6; TRBD1 agrees at 12 bases. CDR1 and CDR2 from the germline V gene are SGHDT and YYEEEE. The V and J ends lost 3 bases and 7 bases, in that order; junction bases with no gene match: 4. The CDR3 consists of 14 residues. CDR3 in amino acids: CASSSGTGGLGYTF. As DNA, the CDR3 is TGTGCCAGCAGCTCCGGGACAGGGGGCCTTGGCTACACCTTC.

The chain employs TRBV28 and TRBJ2-1, with TRBD2 as a possible D gene (6 bases). The ends were cut back, 11 bases at V and 3 bases at J, with 11 bases in the middle. The CDR3 runs to 12 residues. Germline V gene lookup returns CDR1 MDHEN and CDR2 SYDVKM. CDR3 protein: CAGAGNYNEQFF. The CDR3 DNA reads TGTGCCGGGGCGGGGAACTACAATGAGCAGTTCTTC.

This clone was seen a few times. The V gene is TRBV5-4, the J gene TRBJ2-2; TRBD1 matches 7 bases. Germline CDR1 and CDR2: SGHNT and YYREEE (reference sequence). With 5 bases clipped from V and 3 bases from J, the junction kept 4 bases outside the gene matches. The CDR3 is 14 amino acids. The CDR3 coding sequence is TGTGCCAGCAGACGGGACAGCGACACCGGGGAGCTGTTTTTT. It yields the protein CASRRDSDTGELFF.

This clone has a single count. The gene calls are TRBV7-3 and TRBJ2-2, with 8 bases identical to TRBD1. Germline CDR1 is SGHTA and CDR2 is FQGTGA. J lost 0 bases, V lost 5 bases, and 8 bases had no gene match. This CDR3 has 17 residues. This chain's CDR3 is CASSPQSGQANTGELFF. CDR3 sequence (DNA): TGTGCCAGCAGCCCCCAATCGGGACAGGCGAACACCGGGGAGCTGTTTTTT.

The V call is TRBV9, the J call TRBJ2-2, with D possibly TRBD1 on 6 matching bases. Trimming cost V 3 bases and J 6 bases, with 18 bases left between them. CDR3 length: 16 amino acids. Germline-derived CDR1 and CDR2 are SGDLS and YYNGEE. The CDR3 here is CASSGQAISFPGELFF. For the CDR3, the DNA is TGTGCCAGCAGCGGACAGGCCATTTCTTTTCCCGGGGAGCTGTTTTTT.

Only a few counts were recorded for this clone. The J gene is TRBJ1-4, the V gene TRBV7-2; 7 bases agree with TRBD1. Germline V gives CDR1 SGHTA, CDR2 FQGNSA. This CDR3 has 15 residues. Trimming took 5 bases from V and 3 from J; bases not matched to a gene: 6. The CDR3 sequence is CASSPRQGSNEKLFF. CDR3 bases: TGTGCCAGCAGCCCCAGACAGGGTTCTAATGAAAAACTGTTTTTT.

This clone was seen more than once but under ten times. The gene calls are TRBV18 and TRBJ2-5; D possibly corresponds to TRBD1 (6 bases). The V end was cut by 5 bases, the J end by 2 bases, with 12 bases between. This CDR3 contains 14 residues. Germline values: CDR1 KGHSH, CDR2 LQKENI. The CDR3, as DNA: TGTGCCAGCTCAGACAGGCGAACACAAGAGACCCAGTACTTC. It translates to CASSDRRTQETQYF.

The genes are TRBV5-5 and TRBJ2-7; D gene ambiguous. The V and J ends lost 1 base and 0 bases respectively, with 14 bases between them. This CDR3 region has 16 residues. CDR1 and CDR2 from the germline V gene are SGHKS and YYEKEE (reference sequence). The CDR3 DNA is TGTGCCAGCAGCTTGAATTTAGGCAGGAGCTCCTACGAGCAGTACTTC. Residues: CASSLNLGRSSYEQYF.

The chain uses TRBV11-2 and TRBJ2-1; 10 bases are shared with TRBD1. The ends lost 5 bases at V and 6 bases at J; junction bases unmatched: 13. CDR1 and CDR2 (germline): SGHAT, FQNNGV. The CDR3 is 17 residues long. The CDR3 DNA is TGTGCCAGCAGCCCCATGCCGGGACAGGGGAGTTCCAATGAGCAGTTCTTC. It is translated as CASSPMPGQGSSNEQFF.

This clone has only a few counts. The chain is built from TRBV18 and TRBJ1-1; 8 bases are shared with TRBD1. Trimming at V came to 2 bases and at J to 6 bases, leaving 5 bases not matched to a gene. Germline V gene sequence: CDR1 KGHSH, CDR2 LQKENI. The CDR3 runs 14 residues. CDR3 sequence (DNA): TGTGCCAGCTCACCAGGTCAGGGGGCCGCTGAAGCTTTCTTT. It encodes CASSPGQGAAEAFF.

Only a few counts were recorded for this clone. In nucleotides, the CDR3 is TGTGCCAGCAGCCCCGGGACTAGCGTCACAGATACGCAGTATTTT. Its translation is CASSPGTSVTDTQYF. The chain recombines TRBV25-1 with TRBJ2-3, with 10 positions matching TRBD2. Germline V gene sequence: CDR1 MGHDK, CDR2 SYGVNS. There are 15 residues in the CDR3. The junction had 5 bases not matched to a gene; V was cut back by 6 bases and J by 2 bases.

The V and J genes are TRBV11-2 and TRBJ2-1, with no clear D. The ends were cut back, 2 bases at V and 7 bases at J, with 9 bases in the middle. The CDR3 is 13 amino acids. The germline V gene encodes CDR1 SGHAT and CDR2 FQNNGV. CDR3: CASSLSLPNEQFF. Written as DNA, the CDR3 is TGTGCCAGCAGCTTAAGTCTCCCAAATGAGCAGTTCTTC.

This clone was detected only a few times. The rearrangement uses TRBV6-5 and TRBJ2-1; no clear D. The V gene's germline CDR1 is MNHEY and CDR2 SVGAGI. Trimming stripped 4 bases from V and 0 bases from J, with 10 bases between. The CDR3 length is 15 residues. This CDR3 reads CASSLGQSSYNEQFF. CDR3 nucleotide sequence: TGTGCCAGCAGTTTAGGGCAGAGCTCCTACAATGAGCAGTTCTTC.

The rearrangement uses TRBV2 and TRBJ2-7, with 8 bases aligning to TRBD2. Trimming cost V 6 bases and J 0 bases; bases outside gene matches: 10. The germline V gene encodes CDR1 SNHLY and CDR2 FYNNEI. This CDR3 has 16 residues. The CDR3 here is CASSGGYAGGSYEQYF. The DNA of the CDR3 is TGTGCCAGCAGCGGGGGGTATGCGGGGGGCTCCTACGAGCAGTACTTC. Using reference TRBV2 and TRBJ2-7 for the parts outside the CDR3, the full variable domain is EPEVTQTPSHQVTQMGQEVILRCVPISNHLYFYWYRQILGQKVEFLVSFYNNEISEKSEIFDDQFSVERPDGSNFTLKIRSTKLEDSAMYFCASSGGYAGGSYEQYFGPGTRLTVT.

This clone has just a few counts. The gene calls are TRBV6-5 and TRBJ2-2; D perhaps matches TRBD1 (5 bases). The CDR3 length is 16 residues. Trimming removed 1 base at V and 0 bases at J, with 9 bases between. Germline V gene data show CDR1 as MNHEY and CDR2 as SVGAGI. This chain's CDR3 is CASSYFGRANTGELFF. For the CDR3, the DNA is TGTGCCAGCAGTTACTTTGGCAGGGCGAACACCGGGGAGCTGTTTTTT.

This clone was detected a few times. The chain joins TRBV4-1 to TRBJ1-1; D possibly corresponds to TRBD1 (5 bases). This CDR3 comprises 14 residues. Between the trimmed V and J ends, which lost 1 base and 5 bases, there was a span of 11 bases. Germline values: CDR1 MGHRA, CDR2 YSYEKL. CDR3 in DNA: TGCGCCAGCAGCCAAGTGGGGGGAGGGACTGAAGCTTTCTTT. This encodes CASSQVGGGTEAFF.

The rearrangement joins TRBV29-1 to TRBJ1-4, with unresolved D. V lost 4 bases to trimming and J lost 8 bases, with 17 bases between them. This CDR3 contains 14 residues. Per the germline V gene, CDR1 is SQVTM and CDR2 is ANQGSEA. CDR3 loop: CSVVLEVLGEKLFF. The CDR3 coding sequence is TGCAGCGTTGTACTCGAGGTCCTGGGAGAAAAACTGTTTTTT.

This clone was counted a few times. This chain connects TRBV5-6 to TRBJ2-7, with 7 bases lining up with TRBD2. J lost 0 bases, V lost 6 bases, and 6 bases had no gene match. This CDR3 has 14 amino acids. Germline CDR1 reads SGHDT; CDR2 reads YYEEEE. CDR3 residues: CASNLLADSYEQYF. The CDR3 coding sequence is TGTGCCAGCAACCTTCTAGCGGACTCCTACGAGCAGTACTTC. Drawing the rest from reference TRBV5-6 and TRBJ2-7, the complete variable domain is DAGVTQSPTHLIKTRGQQVTLRCSPKSGHDTVSWYQQALGQGPQFIFQYYEEEERQRGNFPDRFSGHQFPNYSSELNVNALLLGDSALYLCASNLLADSYEQYFGPGTRLTVT.